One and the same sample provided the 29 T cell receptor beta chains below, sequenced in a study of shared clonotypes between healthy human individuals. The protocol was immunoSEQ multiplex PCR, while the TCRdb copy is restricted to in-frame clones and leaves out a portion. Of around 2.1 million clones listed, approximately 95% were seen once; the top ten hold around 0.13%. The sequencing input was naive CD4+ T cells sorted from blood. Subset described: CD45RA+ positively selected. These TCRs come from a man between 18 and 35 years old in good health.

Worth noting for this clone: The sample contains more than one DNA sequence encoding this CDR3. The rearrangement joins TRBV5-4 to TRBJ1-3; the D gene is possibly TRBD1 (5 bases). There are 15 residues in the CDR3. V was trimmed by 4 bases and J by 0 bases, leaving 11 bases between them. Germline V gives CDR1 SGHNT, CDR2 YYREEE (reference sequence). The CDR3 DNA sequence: TGTGCCAGCAGCCCGGGGGGTAGCTCTGGAAACACCATATATTTT. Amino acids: CASSPGGSSGNTIYF.

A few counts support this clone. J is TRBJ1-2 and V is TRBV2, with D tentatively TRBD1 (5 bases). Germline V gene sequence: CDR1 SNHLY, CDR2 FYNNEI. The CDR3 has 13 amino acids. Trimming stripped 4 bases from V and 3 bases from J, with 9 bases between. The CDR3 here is CASSVMGDYGYTF. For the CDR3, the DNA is TGTGCCAGCAGTGTGATGGGGGACTATGGCTACACCTTC.

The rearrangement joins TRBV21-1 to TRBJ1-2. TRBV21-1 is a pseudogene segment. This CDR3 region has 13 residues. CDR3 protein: CASSTGTEYGYTF. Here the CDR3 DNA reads TGTGCCAGCAGCACCGGGACTGAGTATGGCTACACCTTC.

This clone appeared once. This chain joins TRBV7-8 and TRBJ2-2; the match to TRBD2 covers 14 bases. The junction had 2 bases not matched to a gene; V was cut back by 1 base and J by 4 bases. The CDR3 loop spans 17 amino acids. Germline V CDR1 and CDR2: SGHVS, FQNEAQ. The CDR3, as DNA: TGTGCCAGCAGCTTAGAGGGGACTAGCGGGAGCACCGGGGAGCTGTTTTTT. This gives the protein CASSLEGTSGSTGELFF. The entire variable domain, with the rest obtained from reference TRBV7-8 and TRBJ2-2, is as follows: GAGVSQSPRYKVAKRGQDVALRCDPISGHVSLFWYQQALGQGPEFLTYFQNEAQLDKSGLPSDRFFAERPEGSVSTLKIQRTQQEDSAVYLCASSLEGTSGSTGELFFGEGSRLTVL.

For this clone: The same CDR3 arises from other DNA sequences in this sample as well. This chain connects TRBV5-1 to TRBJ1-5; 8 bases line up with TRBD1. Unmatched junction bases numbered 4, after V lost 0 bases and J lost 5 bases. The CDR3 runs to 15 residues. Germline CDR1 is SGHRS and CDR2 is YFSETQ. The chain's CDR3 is CASSLEGQGDQPQHF. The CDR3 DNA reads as TGCGCCAGCAGCTTGGAAGGACAGGGTGATCAGCCCCAGCATTTT. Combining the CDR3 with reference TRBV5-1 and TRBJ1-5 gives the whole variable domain KAGVTQTPRYLIKTRGQQVTLSCSPISGHRSVSWYQQTPGQGLQFLFEYFSETQRNKGNFPGRFSGRQFSNSRSEMNVSTLELGDSALYLCASSLEGQGDQPQHFGDGTRLSIL.

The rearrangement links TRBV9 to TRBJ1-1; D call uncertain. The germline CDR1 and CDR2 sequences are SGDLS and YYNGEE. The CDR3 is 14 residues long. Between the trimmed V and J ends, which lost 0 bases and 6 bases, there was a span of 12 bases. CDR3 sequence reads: CASSVEGRGPEAFF. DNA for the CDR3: TGTGCCAGCAGCGTAGAGGGAAGAGGACCTGAAGCTTTCTTT.

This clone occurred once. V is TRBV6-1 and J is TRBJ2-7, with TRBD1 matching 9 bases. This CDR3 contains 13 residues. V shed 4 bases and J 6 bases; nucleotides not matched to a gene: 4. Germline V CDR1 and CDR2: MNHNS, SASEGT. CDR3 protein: CASSAQGAGEQYF. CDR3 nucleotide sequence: TGTGCCAGCAGTGCACAGGGGGCGGGCGAGCAGTACTTC.

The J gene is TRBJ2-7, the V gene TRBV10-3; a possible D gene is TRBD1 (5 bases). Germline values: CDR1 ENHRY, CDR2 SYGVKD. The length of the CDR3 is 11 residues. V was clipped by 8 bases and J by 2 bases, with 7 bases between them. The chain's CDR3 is CAIQQAYEQYF. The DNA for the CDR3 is TGTGCCATCCAACAGGCCTACGAGCAGTACTTC.

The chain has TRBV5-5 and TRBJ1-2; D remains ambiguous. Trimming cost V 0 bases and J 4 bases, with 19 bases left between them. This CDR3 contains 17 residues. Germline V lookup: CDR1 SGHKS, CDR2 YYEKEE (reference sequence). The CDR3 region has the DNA TGTGCCAGCAGCTTGGTCCCAAGCCAGACCGGCCGCTATGGCTACACCTTC. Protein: CASSLVPSQTGRYGYTF.

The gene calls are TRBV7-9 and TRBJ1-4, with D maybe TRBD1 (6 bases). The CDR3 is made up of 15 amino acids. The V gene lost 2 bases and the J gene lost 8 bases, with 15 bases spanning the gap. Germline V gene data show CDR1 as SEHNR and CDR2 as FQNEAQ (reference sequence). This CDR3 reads CASSLRGGAHEKLFF. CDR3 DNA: TGTGCCAGCAGCTTACGAGGGGGGGCGCACGAAAAACTGTTTTTT.

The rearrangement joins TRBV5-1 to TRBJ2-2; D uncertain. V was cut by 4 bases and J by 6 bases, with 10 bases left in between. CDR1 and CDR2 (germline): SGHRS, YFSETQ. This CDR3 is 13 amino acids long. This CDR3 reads CASSEVVAGELFF. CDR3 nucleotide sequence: TGCGCCAGCAGCGAGGTGGTGGCCGGGGAGCTGTTTTTT.

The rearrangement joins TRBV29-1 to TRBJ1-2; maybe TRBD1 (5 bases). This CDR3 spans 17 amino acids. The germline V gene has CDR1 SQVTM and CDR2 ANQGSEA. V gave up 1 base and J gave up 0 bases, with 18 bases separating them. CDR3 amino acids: CSVEGKGGGLANYGYTF. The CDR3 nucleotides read TGCAGCGTTGAAGGGAAGGGTGGGGGGTTAGCTAACTATGGCTACACCTTC. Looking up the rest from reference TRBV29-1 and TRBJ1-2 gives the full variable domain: SAVISQKPSRDICQRGTSLTIQCQVDSQVTMMFWYRQQPGQSLTLIATANQGSEATYESGFVIDKFPISRPNLTFSTLTVSNMSPEDSSIYLCSVEGKGGGLANYGYTFGSGTRLTVV.

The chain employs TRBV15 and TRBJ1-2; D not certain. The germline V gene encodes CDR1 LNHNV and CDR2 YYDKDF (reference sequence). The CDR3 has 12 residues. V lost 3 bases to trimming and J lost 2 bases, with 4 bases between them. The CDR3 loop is CATSSGNYGYTF. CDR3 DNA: TGTGCCACCAGCAGTGGGAACTATGGCTACACCTTC.

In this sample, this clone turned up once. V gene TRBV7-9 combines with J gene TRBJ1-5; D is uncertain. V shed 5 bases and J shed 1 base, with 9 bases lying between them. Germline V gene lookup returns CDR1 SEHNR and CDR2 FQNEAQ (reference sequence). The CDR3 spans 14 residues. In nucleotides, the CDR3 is TGTGCCAGCAGCCCAGGCGCGAGCAATCAGCCCCAGCATTTT. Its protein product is CASSPGASNQPQHF.

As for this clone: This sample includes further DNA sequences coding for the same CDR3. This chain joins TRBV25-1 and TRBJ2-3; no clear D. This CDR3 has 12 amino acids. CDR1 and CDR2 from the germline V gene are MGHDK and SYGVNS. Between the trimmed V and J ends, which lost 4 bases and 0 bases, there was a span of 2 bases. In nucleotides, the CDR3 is TGTGCCAGCAGTGGGAGCACAGATACGCAGTATTTT. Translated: CASSGSTDTQYF.

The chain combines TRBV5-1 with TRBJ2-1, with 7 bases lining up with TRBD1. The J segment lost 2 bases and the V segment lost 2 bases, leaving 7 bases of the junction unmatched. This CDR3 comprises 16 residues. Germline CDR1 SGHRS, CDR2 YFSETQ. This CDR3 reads CASSLRSDRTYNEQFF. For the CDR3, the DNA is TGCGCCAGCAGCTTACGATCGGACAGGACCTACAATGAGCAGTTCTTC.

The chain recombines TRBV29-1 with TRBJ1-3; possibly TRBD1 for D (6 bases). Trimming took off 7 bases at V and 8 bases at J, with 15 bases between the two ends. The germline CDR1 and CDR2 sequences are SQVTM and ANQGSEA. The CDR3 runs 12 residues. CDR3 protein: CSADSAGDTIYF. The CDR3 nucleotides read TGCAGCGCCGACAGCGCAGGGGACACCATATATTTT.

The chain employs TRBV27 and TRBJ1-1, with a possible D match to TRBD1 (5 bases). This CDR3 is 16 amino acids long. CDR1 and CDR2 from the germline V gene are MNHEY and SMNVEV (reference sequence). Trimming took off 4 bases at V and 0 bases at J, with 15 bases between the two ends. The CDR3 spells CASSSPGPNLNTEAFF. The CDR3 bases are TGTGCCAGCAGTTCCCCGGGACCGAATTTGAACACTGAAGCTTTCTTT.

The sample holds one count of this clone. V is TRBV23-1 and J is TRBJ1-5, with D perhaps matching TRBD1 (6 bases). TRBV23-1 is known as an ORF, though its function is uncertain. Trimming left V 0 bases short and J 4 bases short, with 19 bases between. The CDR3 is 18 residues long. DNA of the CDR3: TGCGCCAGCAGTCAATCATCCAGGGGCAGGTCGTCGAATCAGCCCCAGCATTTT. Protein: CASSQSSRGRSSNQPQHF.

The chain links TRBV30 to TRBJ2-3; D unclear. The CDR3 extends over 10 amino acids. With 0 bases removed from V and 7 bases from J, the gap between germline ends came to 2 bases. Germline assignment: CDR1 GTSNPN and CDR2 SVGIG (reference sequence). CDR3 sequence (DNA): TGTGCCTGGAGTGTAAATACGCAGTATTTT. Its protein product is CAWSVNTQYF.

Written as DNA, the CDR3 is TGCGCCAGCAGCTTGGGGACAGGGGGCATGTCTGAAGCTTTCTTT. The encoded protein is CASSLGTGGMSEAFF. The chain uses TRBV5-1 and TRBJ1-1; 11 bases line up with TRBD1. V was clipped by 0 bases and J by 6 bases; unmatched bases: 4. Germline V gene lookup returns CDR1 SGHRS and CDR2 YFSETQ. The CDR3 sequence is 15 residues long.

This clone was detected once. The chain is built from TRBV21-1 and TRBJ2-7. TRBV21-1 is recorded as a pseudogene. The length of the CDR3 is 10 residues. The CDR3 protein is CASSLSWKYF. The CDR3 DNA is TGTGCCAGCAGCCTCAGTTGGAAGTACTTC.

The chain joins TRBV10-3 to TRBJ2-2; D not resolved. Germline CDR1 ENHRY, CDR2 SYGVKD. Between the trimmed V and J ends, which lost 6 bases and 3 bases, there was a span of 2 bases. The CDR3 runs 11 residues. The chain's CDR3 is CAIRHTGELFF. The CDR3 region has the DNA TGTGCCATCAGGCACACCGGGGAGCTGTTTTTT.

CDR3: CASSPGLAGGTYYEQYF. CDR3 coding DNA: TGCGCCAGCAGCCCCGGACTAGCGGGGGGAACGTACTACGAGCAGTACTTC. This chain links TRBV23-1 with TRBJ2-7, with 14 bases lining up with TRBD2. TRBV23-1 is noted as an ORF with a role that remains uncertain. The CDR3 sequence is 17 residues long. Trimming removed 6 bases from V and 3 bases from J; junction bases left unmatched: 10.

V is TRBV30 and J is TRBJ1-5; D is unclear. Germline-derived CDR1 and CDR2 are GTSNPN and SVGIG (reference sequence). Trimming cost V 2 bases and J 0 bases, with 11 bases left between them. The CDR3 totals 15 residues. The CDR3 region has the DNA TGTGCCTGGAGTCCAGTCGGGTCTAGCAATCAGCCCCAGCATTTT. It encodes CAWSPVGSSNQPQHF.

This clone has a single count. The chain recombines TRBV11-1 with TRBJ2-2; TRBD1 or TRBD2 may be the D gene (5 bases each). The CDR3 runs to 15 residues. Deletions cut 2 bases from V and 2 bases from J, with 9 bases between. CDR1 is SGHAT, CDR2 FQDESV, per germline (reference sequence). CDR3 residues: CASSLLGTNTGELFF. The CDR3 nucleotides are TGTGCCAGCAGCTTATTGGGGACCAACACCGGGGAGCTGTTTTTT.

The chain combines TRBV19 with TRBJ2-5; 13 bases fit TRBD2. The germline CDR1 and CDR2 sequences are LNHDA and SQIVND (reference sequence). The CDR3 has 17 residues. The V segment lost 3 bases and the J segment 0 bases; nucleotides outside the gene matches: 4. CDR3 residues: CASSIPGLAGHQETQYF. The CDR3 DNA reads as TGTGCCAGTAGTATCCCGGGACTAGCGGGGCACCAAGAGACCCAGTACTTC. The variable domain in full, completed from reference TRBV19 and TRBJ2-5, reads DGGITQSPKYLFRKEGQNVTLSCEQNLNHDAMYWYRQDPGQGLRLIYYSQIVNDFQKGDIAEGYSVSREKKESFPLTVTSAQKNPTAFYLCASSIPGLAGHQETQYFGPGTRLLVL.

The CDR3 DNA reads as TGTGCCAGCAGTTGGGCCTACAGGCCGACCCAGTACTTC. It specifies CASSWAYRPTQYF. The chain joins TRBV28 to TRBJ2-5; D may be TRBD1 (5 bases). The CDR3 runs to 13 residues. V was shortened by 4 bases and J by 7 bases, with 13 bases between the two germline ends. Germline CDR1 MDHEN, CDR2 SYDVKM. Full variable domain (remainder filled in from reference TRBV28 and TRBJ2-5): DVKVTQSSRYLVKRTGEKVFLECVQDMDHENMFWYRQDPGLGLRLIYFSYDVKMKEKGDIPEGYSVSREKKERFSLILESASTNQTSMYLCASSWAYRPTQYFGPGTRLLVL.

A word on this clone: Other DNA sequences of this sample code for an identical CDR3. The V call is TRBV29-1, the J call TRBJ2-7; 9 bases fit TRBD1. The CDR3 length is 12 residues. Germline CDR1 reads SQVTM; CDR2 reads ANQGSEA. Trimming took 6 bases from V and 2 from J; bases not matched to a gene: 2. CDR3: CSVRQGAYEQYF. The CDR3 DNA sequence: TGCAGCGTCAGACAGGGGGCCTACGAGCAGTACTTC.